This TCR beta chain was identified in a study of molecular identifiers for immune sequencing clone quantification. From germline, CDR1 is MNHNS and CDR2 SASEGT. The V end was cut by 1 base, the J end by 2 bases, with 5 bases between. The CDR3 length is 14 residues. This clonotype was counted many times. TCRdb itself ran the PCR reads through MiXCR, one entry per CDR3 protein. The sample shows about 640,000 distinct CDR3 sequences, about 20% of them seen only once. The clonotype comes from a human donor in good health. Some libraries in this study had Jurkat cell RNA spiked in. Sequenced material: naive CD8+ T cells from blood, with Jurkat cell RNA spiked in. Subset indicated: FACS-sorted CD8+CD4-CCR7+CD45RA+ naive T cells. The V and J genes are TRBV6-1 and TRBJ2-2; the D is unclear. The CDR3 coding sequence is TGTGCCAGCAGTGAAGGTCAAAACACCGGGGAGCTGTTTTTT. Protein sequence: CASSEGQNTGELFF.